Here is one TCR beta chain with its context. Its antigen is unidentified. This entry comes from a study of OX40 agonist ivuxolimab in advanced cancers. Study at large: Checkpoint inhibitors had been given previously to 40% of patients. General study findings and limits: Undetermined was the antigen specificity of the expanded peripheral T cells.

Libraries were prepared by immunoSEQ multiplex PCR; TCRdb keeps only in-frame clonotypes and omits some of them. This table has approximately 50,000 clones, roughly 85% appearing once. People who had autoimmune disease history or systemic immunosuppression were excluded. In germline, CDR1 is MNHEY, CDR2 SVGAGI. The CDR3 has 15 residues. V was clipped by 5 bases and J by 5 bases, with 13 bases between them. The sample consisted of CD4+ or CD8+ T cells sorted from blood, taken in a trial of the OX40 agonist ivuxolimab. This sequence joins TRBV6-5 and TRBJ1-6; maybe TRBD1 (6 bases). The source is an adult with an advanced solid tumor such as melanoma, head and neck, liver or kidney cancer. CDR3 amino acids: CASSIGQTDNSPLHF. CDR3 sequence (DNA): TGTGCCAGCAGTATCGGACAGACAGATAATTCACCCCTCCACTTT.